This T cell receptor beta chain was captured in a study of T cell responses to AZD1222 COVID-19 vaccine. This clone was counted only a few times. Data came from immunoSEQ multiplex PCR; TCRdb stores just in-frame clones and leaves some out. The data hold 40,000 to 55,000 clones, with roughly 80% observed a single time. The CDR3 runs to 14 residues. The germline gives CDR1 SGHNT, CDR2 YYREEE (reference sequence). Trimming took 5 bases from V and 2 from J, leaving 13 bases between them. V and J are TRBV5-4 and TRBJ1-2; possibly TRBD1 for D (5 bases). Sequences were derived from peripheral blood, sampled on day 0 of AZD1222 vaccination. This clonotype was obtained from an adult in good health. The CDR3 nucleotides are TGTGCCAGCAGAACACAGGACTTGAACTATGGCTACACCTTC. As protein: CASRTQDLNYGYTF.